One and the same sample provided the 27 T cell receptor beta chains below, sequenced in a study of blood T cell repertoires in COVID-19. The assay was immunoSEQ multiplex PCR, and TCRdb's table has in-frame clones only and misses some. The table has some 200,000 clones, 70% to 90% seen once. The sequenced sample was peripheral blood. These TCRs come from a man aged 45 to 65 with COVID-19, enrolled during active disease.

The rearrangement uses TRBV5-1 and TRBJ2-2, with 9 bases identical to TRBD1. The germline gives CDR1 SGHRS, CDR2 YFSETQ. With V trimmed by 6 bases and J by 4 bases, 7 bases remained unmatched. CDR3 size: 15 residues. The CDR3, as DNA: TGCGCCAGCATCGCGGGACAGGGATCCACCGGGGAGCTGTTTTTT. It yields the protein CASIAGQGSTGELFF. Complete variable domain (other parts from reference TRBV5-1 and TRBJ2-2): KAGVTQTPRYLIKTRGQQVTLSCSPISGHRSVSWYQQTPGQGLQFLFEYFSETQRNKGNFPGRFSGRQFSNSRSEMNVSTLELGDSALYLCASIAGQGSTGELFFGEGSRLTVL.

The chain is built from TRBV10-3 and TRBJ2-2; 11 nucleotides match TRBD2. CDR3 length: 16 residues. The V and J ends lost 3 bases and 2 bases, in that order; junction bases with no gene match: 2. The germline V gene has CDR1 ENHRY and CDR2 SYGVKD. The CDR3 DNA is TGTGCCATCAGTGAAAGACTAGCGGGAAACACCGGGGAGCTGTTTTTT. It specifies CAISERLAGNTGELFF.

This rearrangement joins TRBV29-1 to TRBJ2-7, with TRBD2 matching over 7 bases. The ends lost 6 bases at V and 7 bases at J; junction bases unmatched: 12. This CDR3 has 13 residues. CDR1 and CDR2 from the germline V gene are SQVTM and ANQGSEA. This CDR3 reads CSVQKREVVEQYF. DNA for the CDR3: TGCAGCGTCCAGAAACGGGAGGTTGTGGAGCAGTACTTC.

The chain recombines TRBV5-5 with TRBJ1-3; 8 positions match TRBD1. This CDR3 has 14 residues. Losses at the gene ends were 4 bases for V and 4 bases for J; bases not matched to a gene: 4. Germline V gene sequence: CDR1 SGHKS, CDR2 YYEKEE (reference sequence). The chain's CDR3 is CASSTGGVGNTIYF. CDR3 bases: TGTGCCAGCAGCACAGGGGGGGTAGGAAACACCATATATTTT.

The V gene is TRBV6-5, the J gene TRBJ1-6; unclear D gene. V lost 5 bases and J lost 5, with 13 bases in between. CDR1 and CDR2 (germline): MNHEY, SVGAGI. CDR3 length: 15 residues. The CDR3 here is CASSLEDGNNSPLHF. The CDR3 DNA reads TGTGCCAGCAGTCTCGAGGACGGGAATAATTCACCCCTCCACTTT.

The chain is built from TRBV9 and TRBJ2-6, with D perhaps TRBD2 (5 bases). V gave up 4 bases and J gave up 0 bases, with 14 bases separating them. Germline CDR1 reads SGDLS; CDR2 reads YYNGEE. This CDR3 has 17 residues. CDR3 sequence: CASSSRTAGSGANVLTF. The CDR3 nucleotides read TGTGCCAGCAGCTCCCGGACTGCCGGCTCTGGGGCCAACGTCCTGACTTTC.

The chain carries TRBV6-2 or TRBV6-3 and TRBJ1-1, with D unresolved. The CDR3 runs to 18 residues. The V gene's germline CDR1 is MNHEY and CDR2 SVGEGT. V dropped 2 bases and J dropped 4 bases, with 23 bases sitting between them. The CDR3 sequence is CASSYTPGLAPFSTEAFF. The CDR3 DNA reads TGTGCCAGCAGTTACACCCCAGGATTGGCCCCCTTTAGCACTGAAGCTTTCTTT.

This chain connects TRBV30 to TRBJ1-2; 11 bases match TRBD1. The germline gives CDR1 GTSNPN, CDR2 SVGIG (reference sequence). The junction had 3 bases not matched to a gene; V was cut back by 2 bases and J by 4 bases. This CDR3 contains 14 residues. This chain's CDR3 is CAWSKGTGGYGYTF. CDR3 coding DNA: TGTGCCTGGAGTAAAGGGACAGGGGGCTATGGCTACACCTTC. Variable domain in full (rest from reference TRBV30 and TRBJ1-2): SQTIHQWPATLVQPVGSPLSLECTVEGTSNPNLYWYRQAAGRGLQLLFYSVGIGQISSEVPQNLSASRPQDRQFILSSKKLLLSDSGFYLCAWSKGTGGYGYTFGSGTRLTVV.

This chain joins TRBV18 and TRBJ2-1; TRBD2 agrees at 9 bases. CDR3 size: 16 residues. V was clipped by 0 bases and J by 5 bases; unmatched bases: 5. Germline V gives CDR1 KGHSH, CDR2 LQKENI. CDR3 nucleotides: TGTGCCAGCTCACCACCAGAGCGGGGGGTTAACAATGAGCAGTTCTTC. Protein product: CASSPPERGVNNEQFF.

V usage is TRBV29-1 and J usage is TRBJ2-1; D is unresolved. CDR1 and CDR2 from the germline V gene are SQVTM and ANQGSEA. Trimming removed 4 bases from V and 0 bases from J, with 7 bases in between. The CDR3 covers 13 residues. CDR3 DNA sequence: TGCAGCGTTGCGAGGAGCTCCTACAATGAGCAGTTCTTC. This sequence encodes CSVARSSYNEQFF.

The chain links TRBV12-3 or TRBV12-4 to TRBJ1-2; 7 nucleotides agree with TRBD1. The CDR3 extends over 13 amino acids. With V trimmed by 5 bases and J by 4 bases, 4 bases remained unmatched. The CDR3 protein is CASSPTGVYGYTF. DNA of the CDR3: TGTGCCAGCAGTCCCACAGGGGTCTATGGCTACACCTTC.

The chain recombines TRBV16 with TRBJ1-1; weak D call: TRBD1 (5 bases). Germline CDR1 is KGHSY and CDR2 is FQNENV. V was clipped by 0 bases and J by 1 base, with 6 bases between them. This CDR3 spans 14 amino acids. The DNA for the CDR3 is TGTGCCAGCAGCCAATCAGGACAGAACACTGAAGCTTTCTTT. Protein: CASSQSGQNTEAFF.

This sequence joins TRBV7-8 and TRBJ2-5, with 12 bases matching TRBD2. This CDR3 region has 18 residues. Germline assignment: CDR1 SGHVS and CDR2 FQNEAQ. With V trimmed by 5 bases and J by 2 bases, 12 bases remained unmatched. In nucleotides, the CDR3 is TGTGCCAGCAGCCACAGACGGCCAGGACTAGCGGGACAAGAGACCCAGTACTTC. Translating it yields CASSHRRPGLAGQETQYF. Full variable domain (missing parts from reference TRBV7-8 and TRBJ2-5): GAGVSQSPRYKVAKRGQDVALRCDPISGHVSLFWYQQALGQGPEFLTYFQNEAQLDKSGLPSDRFFAERPEGSVSTLKIQRTQQEDSAVYLCASSHRRPGLAGQETQYFGPGTRLLVL.

The V call is TRBV4-3, the J call TRBJ2-5; D is unresolved. Trimming removed 7 bases at V and 7 bases at J, with 19 bases between. The CDR3 runs 14 residues. CDR1 LGHNA and CDR2 YSLEER come from the germline V gene. The CDR3 is CASTMGPTGGTQYF. In nucleotides, the CDR3 is TGCGCCAGCACCATGGGTCCAACTGGCGGGACCCAGTACTTC.

The chain uses TRBV19 and TRBJ2-3; 8 bases are a match to TRBD2. CDR3 size: 18 residues. V lost 5 bases to trimming and J lost 0 bases; unmatched junction nucleotides: 13. From germline, CDR1 is LNHDA and CDR2 SQIVND (reference sequence). The CDR3 bases are TGTGCCAGTAGTTCCCCCGGGAGACTAGCGCGAAGCACAGATACGCAGTATTTT. It encodes CASSSPGRLARSTDTQYF.

The V and J genes are TRBV24-1 and TRBJ2-1, with D perhaps matching TRBD1 (5 bases). CDR1 is KGHDR and CDR2 is SFDVKD in the germline V gene. The ends were cut back, 5 bases at V and 5 bases at J, with 6 bases in the middle. The CDR3 totals 12 residues. CDR3 sequence reads: CATSARDNEQFF. The CDR3 region has the DNA TGTGCCACCAGTGCCAGGGACAATGAGCAGTTCTTC.

The J gene is TRBJ2-5, the V gene TRBV5-1, with TRBD2 identical over 7 bases. CDR1 SGHRS and CDR2 YFSETQ come from the germline V gene. The length of the CDR3 is 15 residues. V was pared by 4 bases and J by 5 bases, with 11 bases of the junction left unmatched. This chain's CDR3 is CASSTGTTNFETQYF. Written as DNA, the CDR3 is TGCGCCAGCAGCACCGGGACTACCAATTTCGAGACCCAGTACTTC. The entire variable domain, with the rest obtained from reference TRBV5-1 and TRBJ2-5, is as follows: KAGVTQTPRYLIKTRGQQVTLSCSPISGHRSVSWYQQTPGQGLQFLFEYFSETQRNKGNFPGRFSGRQFSNSRSEMNVSTLELGDSALYLCASSTGTTNFETQYFGPGTRLLVL.

This chain uses TRBV28 with TRBJ1-3; weak D call: TRBD1 (6 bases). Trimming took 5 bases from V and 0 from J, leaving 17 bases between them. CDR1 is MDHEN, CDR2 SYDVKM, per germline. This CDR3 is 17 amino acids long. CDR3 region: CASSGGGGLSSGNTIYF. The CDR3 coding sequence is TGTGCCAGCAGTGGGGGGGGCGGACTGAGCTCTGGAAACACCATATATTTT.

The chain has TRBV9 and TRBJ2-3; 8 bases map to TRBD2. This CDR3 has 15 amino acids. Trimming cost V 0 bases and J 6 bases; bases outside gene matches: 6. Looked up from germline, CDR1 is SGDLS and CDR2 is YYNGEE. The CDR3 loop is CASSVAGGARDTQYF. CDR3 in DNA: TGTGCCAGCAGCGTAGCCGGGGGGGCGCGGGATACGCAGTATTTT. The variable domain in full, with the rest retrieved from reference TRBV9 and TRBJ2-3, is DSGVTQTPKHLITATGQRVTLRCSPRSGDLSVYWYQQSLDQGLQFLIQYYNGEERAKGNILERFSAQQFPDLHSELNLSSLELGDSALYFCASSVAGGARDTQYFGPGTRLTVL.

CDR3 nucleotides: TGTGCCAGCAGTTACTCGGAAAGGGGACTTGGAAACACCATATATTTT. Protein product: CASSYSERGLGNTIYF. The chain couples TRBV6-5 to TRBJ1-3; a possible D gene is TRBD1 (5 bases). The CDR3 covers 16 residues. Trimming pared 0 bases from V and 3 bases from J, leaving 12 bases between. Germline V lookup: CDR1 MNHEY, CDR2 SVGAGI.

The chain carries TRBV7-2 and TRBJ2-6, with 7 bases that match TRBD1. Trimming took 5 bases from V and 1 from J; bases not matched to a gene: 2. The CDR3 sequence is 15 residues long. CDR1 SGHTA and CDR2 FQGNSA come from the germline V gene. The CDR3 DNA follows: TGTGCCAGCAGCACACAGGGGTCTGGGGCCAACGTCCTGACTTTC. Amino acid sequence: CASSTQGSGANVLTF.

The chain is built from TRBV29-1 and TRBJ2-3, with D tentatively TRBD1 (5 bases). The length of the CDR3 is 13 residues. V lost 4 bases and J 2 bases, leaving 10 bases between the germline ends. Germline CDR1 reads SQVTM; CDR2 reads ANQGSEA. The CDR3 protein is CSVATGITDTQYF. As DNA, the CDR3 is TGCAGCGTTGCCACAGGTATCACAGATACGCAGTATTTT.

The V call is TRBV27, the J call TRBJ2-5; TRBD2 matches 8 bases. The CDR3 contains 14 residues. The trim removed 6 bases at V and 1 base at J, leaving 4 bases unmatched. Germline V gene data show CDR1 as MNHEY and CDR2 as SMNVEV (reference sequence). In DNA, the CDR3 is TGTGCCAGCAGAGAGGCGGGGGGCCAAGAGACCCAGTACTTC. Amino acid sequence: CASREAGGQETQYF.

The rearrangement links TRBV19 to TRBJ1-2; TRBD1 might be the D (6 bases). Trimming took off 2 bases at V and 3 bases at J, with 10 bases between the two ends. Per the germline V gene, CDR1 is LNHDA and CDR2 is SQIVND (reference sequence). This CDR3 comprises 14 residues. The CDR3 sequence is CASSIMAGDYGYTF. The CDR3 DNA is TGTGCCAGTAGTATAATGGCAGGGGACTATGGCTACACCTTC.

J is TRBJ2-1 and V is TRBV7-2, with TRBD1 matching 9 bases. The CDR3 has 14 residues. The germline CDR1 and CDR2 sequences are SGHTA and FQGNSA. V shed 7 bases and J 5 bases; nucleotides not matched to a gene: 6. CDR3 loop: CASNLGTGNNEQFF. CDR3 DNA: TGTGCCAGCAACCTAGGGACAGGGAACAATGAGCAGTTCTTC.

V is TRBV12-5 and J is TRBJ2-7, with D possibly TRBD2 on 6 matching bases. This CDR3 has 15 amino acids. Germline V lookup: CDR1 LGHNT, CDR2 FRNRAP. V lost 3 bases, J lost 5 bases, and 17 bases lay in between. The CDR3 loop reads CASGFTGRLVDEQYF. For the CDR3, the DNA is TGTGCTAGTGGTTTCACTGGGAGGCTAGTCGACGAGCAGTACTTC.

The rearrangement uses TRBV7-2 and TRBJ2-7; the D gene is possibly TRBD1 (6 bases). Trimming cost V 5 bases and J 3 bases, with 17 bases left between them. The CDR3 runs 15 residues. The germline gives CDR1 SGHTA, CDR2 FQGNSA. The CDR3 is CASSQEGETNYEQYF. DNA for the CDR3: TGTGCCAGCAGCCAAGAGGGGGAGACAAACTACGAGCAGTACTTC.